Shown below are 6 T cell receptor beta chains from a single sample sequenced in a study of beta chain features in type 1 diabetes. As every portion of the isolated RNA was reverse transcribed, the sequencing read expressed TCRB transcripts. Produced via immunoSEQ multiplex PCR; TCRdb's table is partial and in-frame only. The profile shows more than 300,000 clones, roughly 12% of them singletons. The sample was naive CD4+ T cells from blood. The receptors here all came from a man between 18 and 29 years old in good health.

This clone was detected a few times. CDR3 in amino acids: CASSPEQGYYNEQFF. The CDR3 nucleotides read TGTGCCAGCTCACCCGAGCAGGGGTACTACAATGAGCAGTTCTTC. The rearrangement joins TRBV18 to TRBJ2-1, with D perhaps TRBD1 (6 bases). The V and J ends lost 3 bases and 3 bases respectively, with 12 bases between them. The CDR3 covers 15 residues. Germline V gene sequence: CDR1 KGHSH, CDR2 LQKENI.

This clone was observed a handful of times. V is TRBV7-3 and J is TRBJ1-2; 8 bases match TRBD1. With 2 bases clipped from V and 8 bases from J, the junction kept 7 bases outside the gene matches. The CDR3 totals 14 residues. CDR1 and CDR2 (germline): SGHTA, FQGTGA. The CDR3 region is CASSLGQGPEGYTF. The CDR3 DNA reads as TGTGCCAGCAGCTTAGGACAGGGCCCTGAAGGCTACACCTTC.

The J gene is TRBJ1-5, the V gene TRBV4-2, with 10 positions matching TRBD1. The CDR3 extends over 15 amino acids. V gave up 4 bases and J gave up 4 bases; unmatched junction bases: 4. Germline loops: CDR1 LGHNA, CDR2 YNFKEQ. The CDR3 protein is CASSLGQGVNQPQHF. The CDR3, as DNA: TGTGCCAGCAGCCTTGGACAGGGGGTGAATCAGCCCCAGCATTTT.

This clone was counted between two and nine times. J is TRBJ1-1 and V is TRBV27; possibly TRBD1 for D (5 bases). V lost 1 base and J 6 bases, leaving 18 bases between the germline ends. CDR3 size: 16 residues. CDR1 is MNHEY, CDR2 SMNVEV, per germline (reference sequence). The CDR3 DNA is TGTGCCAGCAGTTTATTCGCAGGGTTGGAGATCCCTGAAGCTTTCTTT. Translation gives CASSLFAGLEIPEAFF.

This clone turned up a few times. V gene TRBV7-2 combines with J gene TRBJ2-5; 13 bases align to TRBD2. Germline loops: CDR1 SGHTA, CDR2 FQGNSA. CDR3 length equals 13 residues. The V and J ends lost 5 bases and 14 bases, in that order; junction bases with no gene match: 8. As DNA, the CDR3 is TGTGCCAGCAGCCAACGGACTAGCGGGAGTTCATACTTC. The encoded protein is CASSQRTSGSSYF.

The chain joins TRBV27 to TRBJ2-1, with TRBD1 matching 7 bases. Trimming removed 6 bases from V and 4 bases from J; junction bases left unmatched: 9. Per the germline V gene, CDR1 is MNHEY and CDR2 is SMNVEV (reference sequence). The CDR3 has 15 residues. The CDR3 DNA is TGTGCCAGCAGGATATTGACAGGGCGATACAATGAGCAGTTCTTC. This encodes CASRILTGRYNEQFF.